This T cell receptor (beta chain) was identified during a study of T cell repertoires in MIS-A myocarditis (dated by TCRdb to 2022 to 2024). From a lookup of the germline V gene, CDR1 and CDR2 are SGHAT and FQNNGV. The V end gives up 6 bases and the J end 1 base, leaving 12 bases in the junction not matched to a gene. CDR3 length: 16 amino acids, cysteine to phenylalanine. Kept here is only the CDR3 DNA, which spans 48 bases and is read in frame from base 1. The QIAamp DNA FFPE kit was used to extract genomic DNA from formalin-fixed paraffin-embedded autopsy tissue. On this clone: The antigen it binds to is not known. No base quality values were provided; no much bigger clone lies one nucleotide off.

TCRbeta CDR3 regions were amplified with the immunoSEQ bias-controlled multiplex PCR and sequenced at high throughput. The paper's data handling went like this. CDR3 sequences were collapsed and filtered with the immunoSEQ vendor pipeline, and the abundance and frequency of each unique TCRbeta CDR3 were thereby quantified. CD-HIT clustered dominant CDR3 amino acid sequences with SARS-CoV-2-specific ImmuneCODE TCRbeta sequences at a 90% global sequence identity threshold. A clone was classed as hyperexpanded at a frequency of 0.1 to 1 and as large at a frequency of 0.01 to 0.1. For the dominant clones, CDR3 amino acid sequences and V and J gene assignments were confirmed with MiXCR. The R stringdist package was used to compute Levenshtein distances between the patient clonotypes and the ImmuneCODE hits. This is the immuneACCESS table as TCRdb keeps it, with only in-frame sequences that have V and J called. A part of the clones is gone; compared with another copy, unresolved V genes explain less than half, and the rest is unexplained. The D gene and trimming were derived from the DNA, and the V and J assignments and clone size from that table. The sample records 15,000 or so clones, 70% to 75% of which are singletons. The ten largest clones represent approximately 62% of the sample.

Sequenced: left ventricle heart tissue obtained at autopsy. This specimen's cell subset or site label, per the study, means: cardiac tissue sample (left or right ventricle, interventricular septum, or pericardium). The rearrangement joined TRBV11-2 to TRBJ2-7; 7 bases in the junction line up with TRBD2. The clonotype comes from a man aged 18 to 35 with fulminant myocarditis from multisystem inflammatory syndrome in adults (MIS-A) after COVID-19. The nucleotide sequence is given as TGTGCCAGCAGTCTCATGCTAGCGGCCAAATCCTACGAGCAGTACTTC. This yields the protein CASSLMLAAKSYEQYF.